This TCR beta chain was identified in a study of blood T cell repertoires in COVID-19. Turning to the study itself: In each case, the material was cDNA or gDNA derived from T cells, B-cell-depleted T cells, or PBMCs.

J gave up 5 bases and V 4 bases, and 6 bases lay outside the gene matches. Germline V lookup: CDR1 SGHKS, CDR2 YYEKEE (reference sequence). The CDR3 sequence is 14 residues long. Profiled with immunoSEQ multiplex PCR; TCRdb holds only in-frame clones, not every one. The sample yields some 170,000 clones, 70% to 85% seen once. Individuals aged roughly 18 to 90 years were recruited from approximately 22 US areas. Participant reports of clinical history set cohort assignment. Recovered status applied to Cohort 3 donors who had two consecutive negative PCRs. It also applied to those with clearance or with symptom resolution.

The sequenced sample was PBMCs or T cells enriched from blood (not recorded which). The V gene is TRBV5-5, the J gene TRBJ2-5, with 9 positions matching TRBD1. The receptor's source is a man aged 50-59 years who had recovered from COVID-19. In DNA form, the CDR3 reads TGTGCCAGCAGCGGAACAGGGGGCTCGGAGACCCAGTACTTC. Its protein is CASSGTGGSETQYF.